This T cell receptor beta chain was profiled in a study of CXCR3-negative and CXCR3-positive naive CD8 T cells. Broader study findings: CXCR3-positive naive cells had TRB CDR3s that were more hydrophobic than CXCR3-negative naive cells had.

Germline assignment: CDR1 SGDLS and CDR2 YYNGEE. The CDR3 is 14 residues long. In preparing the TRB cDNA libraries, 5' RACE with UMI labels was used. From its re-call of the 5' RACE reads, TCRdb lists each CDR3 protein once, without DNA. Found here are approximately 66,000 distinct CDR3 sequences; the top ten clones hold about 1.5%. To note about this clonotype: Its antigen remains unidentified.

Sorts performed in triplicate captured roughly 320,000 cells each from every CD8+ T cell subset. CD45RO-CCR7+CD27+CD95- expression identified naive CD8+ T cells. This receptor was obtained from a human donor in good health. Some clones in this sample may be carry-over from other donors' samples. Sequencing used naive CXCR3- CD8+ T cells from blood. Subset noted: CD45RO-CCR7+CD27+CD95- naive CD8+ T cells lacking CXCR3 (TNR3-). The rearrangement uses TRBV9 and TRBJ2-1; the TRBD1 assignment by TCRdb is unverifiable without DNA. The CDR3 protein is CASSVGADTNEQFF. Based on the CDR3 plus reference TRBV9 and TRBJ2-1, the full variable domain is DSGVTQTPKHLITATGQRVTLRCSPRSGDLSVYWYQQSLDQGLQFLIQYYNGEERAKGNILERFSAQQFPDLHSELNLSSLELGDSALYFCASSVGADTNEQFFGPGTRLTVL.